This T cell receptor (beta chain) stems from a study of blood T cell repertoires in COVID-19. On the study more broadly: Nucleic acid was either cDNA or gDNA, and it came from T cells, B-cell-depleted T cells, or PBMCs.

V shed 0 bases and J 7 bases; nucleotides not matched to a gene: 6. Germline CDR1 reads SGHRS; CDR2 reads YFSETQ. CDR3 size: 15 residues. Sequencing was performed with immunoSEQ multiplex PCR; in TCRdb, only in-frame clones are kept and a portion is missing. The sample comprises over 250,000 clones, about 88% of which are singletons, and 13% rests with the top ten. Sequencing was performed on peripheral blood. This chain links TRBV5-1 with TRBJ2-1; TRBD2 aligns across 8 bases. This TCR derives from a woman in her seventies with COVID-19, enrolled during active disease. CDR3 nucleotides: TGCGCCAGCAGCTTGGCCAGCGGGGGCCAAAATGAGCAGTTCTTC. It specifies CASSLASGGQNEQFF.